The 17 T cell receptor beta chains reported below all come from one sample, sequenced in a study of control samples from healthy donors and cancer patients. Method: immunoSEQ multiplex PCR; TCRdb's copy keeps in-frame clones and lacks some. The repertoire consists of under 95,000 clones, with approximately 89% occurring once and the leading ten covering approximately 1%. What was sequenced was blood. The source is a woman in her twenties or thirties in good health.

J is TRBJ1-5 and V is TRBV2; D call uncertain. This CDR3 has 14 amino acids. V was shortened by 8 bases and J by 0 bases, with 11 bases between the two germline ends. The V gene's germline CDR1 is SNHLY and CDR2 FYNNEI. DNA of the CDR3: TGTGCCAGCGCAGGCCCGTCTAGCAATCAGCCCCAGCATTTT. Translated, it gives CASAGPSSNQPQHF. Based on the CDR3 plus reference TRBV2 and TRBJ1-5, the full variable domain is EPEVTQTPSHQVTQMGQEVILRCVPISNHLYFYWYRQILGQKVEFLVSFYNNEISEKSEIFDDQFSVERPDGSNFTLKIRSTKLEDSAMYFCASAGPSSNQPQHFGDGTRLSIL.

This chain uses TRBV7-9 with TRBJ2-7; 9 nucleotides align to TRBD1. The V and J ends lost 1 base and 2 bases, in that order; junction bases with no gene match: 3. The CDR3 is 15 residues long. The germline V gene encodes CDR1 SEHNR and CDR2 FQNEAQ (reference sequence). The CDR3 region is CASSLGTGAAYEQYF. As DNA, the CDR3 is TGTGCCAGCAGCTTAGGGACAGGGGCTGCCTACGAGCAGTACTTC.

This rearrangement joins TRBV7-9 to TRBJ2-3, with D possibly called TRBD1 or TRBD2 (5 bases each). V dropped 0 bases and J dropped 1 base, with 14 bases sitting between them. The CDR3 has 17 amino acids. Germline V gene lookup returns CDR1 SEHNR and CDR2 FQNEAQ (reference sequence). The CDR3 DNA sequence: TGTGCCAGCAGCTTAGCCCGAAATGGGGGAGGCACAGATACGCAGTATTTT. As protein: CASSLARNGGGTDTQYF.

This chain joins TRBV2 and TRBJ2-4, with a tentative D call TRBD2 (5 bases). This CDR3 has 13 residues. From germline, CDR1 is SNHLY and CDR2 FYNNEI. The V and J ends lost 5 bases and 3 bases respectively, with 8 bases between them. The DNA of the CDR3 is TGTGCCAGCAGTTCCGGGGACAAAAACATTCAGTACTTC. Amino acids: CASSSGDKNIQYF.

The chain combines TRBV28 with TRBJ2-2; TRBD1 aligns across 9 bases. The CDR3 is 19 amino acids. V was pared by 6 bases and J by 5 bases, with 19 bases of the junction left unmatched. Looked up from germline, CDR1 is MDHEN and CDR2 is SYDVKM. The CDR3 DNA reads TGTGCCAGCAGATTCCGCCCTCGCCCGGGACAGGGTAGGACCGGGGAGCTGTTTTTT. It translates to CASRFRPRPGQGRTGELFF.

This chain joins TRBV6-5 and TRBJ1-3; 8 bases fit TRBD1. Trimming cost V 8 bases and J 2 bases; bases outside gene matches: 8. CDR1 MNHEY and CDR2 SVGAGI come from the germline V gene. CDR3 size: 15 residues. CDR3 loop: CASGAPGQAGNTIYF. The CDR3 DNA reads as TGTGCCAGCGGCGCTCCGGGACAGGCTGGAAACACCATATATTTT.

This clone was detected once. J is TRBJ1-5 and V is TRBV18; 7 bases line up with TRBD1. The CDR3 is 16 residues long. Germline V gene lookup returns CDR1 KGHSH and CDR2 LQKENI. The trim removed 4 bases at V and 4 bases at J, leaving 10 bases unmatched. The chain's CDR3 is CASSLRTGNRNQPQHF. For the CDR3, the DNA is TGTGCCAGCTCACTTAGGACAGGTAATCGTAATCAGCCCCAGCATTTT.

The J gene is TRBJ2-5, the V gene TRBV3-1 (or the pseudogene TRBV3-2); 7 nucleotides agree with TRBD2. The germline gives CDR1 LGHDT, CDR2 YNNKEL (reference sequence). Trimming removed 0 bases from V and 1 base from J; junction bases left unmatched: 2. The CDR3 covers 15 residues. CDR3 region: CASSQEAGPQETQYF. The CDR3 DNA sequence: TGTGCCAGCAGCCAAGAAGCGGGGCCCCAAGAGACCCAGTACTTC.

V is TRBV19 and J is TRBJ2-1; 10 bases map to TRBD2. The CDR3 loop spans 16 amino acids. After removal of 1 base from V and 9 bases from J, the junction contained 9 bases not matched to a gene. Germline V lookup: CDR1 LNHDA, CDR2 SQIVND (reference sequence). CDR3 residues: CASSIAASGRTREQFF. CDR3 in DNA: TGTGCCAGTAGTATAGCCGCTAGCGGGAGAACTCGTGAGCAGTTCTTC. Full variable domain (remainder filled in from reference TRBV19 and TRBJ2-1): DGGITQSPKYLFRKEGQNVTLSCEQNLNHDAMYWYRQDPGQGLRLIYYSQIVNDFQKGDIAEGYSVSREKKESFPLTVTSAQKNPTAFYLCASSIAASGRTREQFFGPGTRLTVL.

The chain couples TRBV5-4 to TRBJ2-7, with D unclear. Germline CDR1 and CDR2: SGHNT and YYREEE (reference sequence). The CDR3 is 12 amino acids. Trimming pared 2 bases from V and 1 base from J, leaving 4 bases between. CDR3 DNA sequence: TGTGCCAGCAGCTTTGATTCCTACGAGCAGTACTTC. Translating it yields CASSFDSYEQYF. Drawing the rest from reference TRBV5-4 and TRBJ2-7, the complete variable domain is ETGVTQSPTHLIKTRGQQVTLRCSSQSGHNTVSWYQQALGQGPQFIFQYYREEENGRGNFPPRFSGLQFPNYSSELNVNALELDDSALYLCASSFDSYEQYFGPGTRLTVT.

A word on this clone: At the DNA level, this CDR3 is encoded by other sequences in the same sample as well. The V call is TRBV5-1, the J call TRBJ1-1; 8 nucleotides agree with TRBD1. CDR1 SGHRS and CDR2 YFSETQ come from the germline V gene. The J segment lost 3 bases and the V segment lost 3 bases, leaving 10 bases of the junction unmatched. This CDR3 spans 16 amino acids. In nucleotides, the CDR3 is TGCGCCAGCAGCTATACAGGGGGGCGGTGGGACACTGAAGCTTTCTTT. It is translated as CASSYTGGRWDTEAFF. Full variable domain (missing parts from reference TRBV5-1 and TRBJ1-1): KAGVTQTPRYLIKTRGQQVTLSCSPISGHRSVSWYQQTPGQGLQFLFEYFSETQRNKGNFPGRFSGRQFSNSRSEMNVSTLELGDSALYLCASSYTGGRWDTEAFFGQGTRLTVV.

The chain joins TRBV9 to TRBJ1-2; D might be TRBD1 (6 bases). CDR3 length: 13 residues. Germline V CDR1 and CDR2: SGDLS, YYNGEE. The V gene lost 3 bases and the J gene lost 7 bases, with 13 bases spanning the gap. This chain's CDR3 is CASSGGGRAGYTF. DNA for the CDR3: TGTGCCAGCAGCGGGGGGGGGCGGGCTGGCTACACCTTC.

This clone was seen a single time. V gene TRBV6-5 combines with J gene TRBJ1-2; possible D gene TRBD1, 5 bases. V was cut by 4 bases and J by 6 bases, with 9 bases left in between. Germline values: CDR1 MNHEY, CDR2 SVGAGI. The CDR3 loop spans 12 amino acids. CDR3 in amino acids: CASSLKGNGYTF. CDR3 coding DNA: TGTGCCAGCAGTTTAAAGGGGAATGGCTACACCTTC.

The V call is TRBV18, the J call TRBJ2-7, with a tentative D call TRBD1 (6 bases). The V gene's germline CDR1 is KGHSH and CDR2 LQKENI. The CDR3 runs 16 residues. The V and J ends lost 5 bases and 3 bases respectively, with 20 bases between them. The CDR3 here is CASSIGQLNDYYEQYF. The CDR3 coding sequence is TGTGCCAGCTCAATTGGACAGTTAAATGATTACTACGAGCAGTACTTC.

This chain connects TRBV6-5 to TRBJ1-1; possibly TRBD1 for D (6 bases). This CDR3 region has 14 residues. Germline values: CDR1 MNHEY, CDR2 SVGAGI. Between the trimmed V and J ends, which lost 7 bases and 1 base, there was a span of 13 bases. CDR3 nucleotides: TGTGCCAGCACCAAACCGGGACAGAACACTGAAGCTTTCTTT. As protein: CASTKPGQNTEAFF.

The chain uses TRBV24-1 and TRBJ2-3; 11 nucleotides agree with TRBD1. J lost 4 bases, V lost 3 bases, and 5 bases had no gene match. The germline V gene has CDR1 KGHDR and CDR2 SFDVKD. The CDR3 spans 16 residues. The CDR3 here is CATSDPGTGGSDTQYF. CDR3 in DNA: TGTGCCACCAGTGATCCCGGGACAGGGGGATCAGATACGCAGTATTTT.

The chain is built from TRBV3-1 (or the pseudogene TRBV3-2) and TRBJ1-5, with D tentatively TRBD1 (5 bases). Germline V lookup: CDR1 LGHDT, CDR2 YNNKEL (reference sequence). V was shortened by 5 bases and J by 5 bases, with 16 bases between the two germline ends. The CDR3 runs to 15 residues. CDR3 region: CASSNTAGGDQPQHF. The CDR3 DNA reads TGTGCCAGCAGCAATACTGCTGGAGGGGATCAGCCCCAGCATTTT.